This entry lists 18 T cell receptor beta chains sequenced from one sample in a study of CD8+ T cells in alopecia areata. RNA was extracted and reverse transcribed into cDNA as the sequencing template. Sequencing used immunoSEQ multiplex PCR; TCRdb keeps in-frame clones, though not all of them. The repertoire holds roughly 250,000 clones, with 67% as singletons. The source was CD4+ T cells sorted from blood, collected at week 0. The receptors originated from a human donor with alopecia areata.

In regard to this clone: Different DNA sequences within this sample yield the same CDR3. The CDR3, as DNA: TGTGCCAGCAGCTTAGTGGGAGGTCAGCCCCAGCATTTT. Its protein product is CASSLVGGQPQHF. The chain links TRBV7-8 to TRBJ1-5, with unresolved D. CDR3 size: 13 residues. Trimming cost V 1 base and J 6 bases, with 7 bases left between them. Germline CDR1 and CDR2: SGHVS and FQNEAQ.

Details on this clone: The identical CDR3 is also encoded by other nucleotide sequences in the sample. This chain links TRBV27 with TRBJ2-3; unclear D gene. V shed 5 bases and J shed 2 bases, with 8 bases lying between them. The CDR3 contains 13 residues. CDR1 is MNHEY, CDR2 SMNVEV, per germline (reference sequence). The CDR3 protein is CASSLTYTDTQYF. CDR3 DNA sequence: TGTGCCAGCAGTCTGACTTACACAGATACGCAGTATTTT.

This rearrangement joins TRBV4-2 to TRBJ1-1; possibly TRBD1 for D (5 bases). Looked up from germline, CDR1 is LGHNA and CDR2 is YNFKEQ. The germline V and J ends were trimmed by 0 bases and 0 bases, with 14 bases remaining between them. The CDR3 is made up of 17 amino acids. This chain's CDR3 is CASSQEGHGGVNTEAFF. The DNA of the CDR3 is TGTGCCAGCAGCCAAGAAGGGCACGGAGGGGTGAACACTGAAGCTTTCTTT.

The CDR3 bases are TGTGCCAGCAGCAACGACGGTCAGCCCCAGCATTTT. This gives the protein CASSNDGQPQHF. The rearrangement joins TRBV5-6 to TRBJ1-5; D is unresolved. This CDR3 spans 12 amino acids. V lost 4 bases, J lost 6 bases, and 8 bases lay in between. Per the germline V gene, CDR1 is SGHDT and CDR2 is YYEEEE. Full variable domain (remainder filled in from reference TRBV5-6 and TRBJ1-5): DAGVTQSPTHLIKTRGQQVTLRCSPKSGHDTVSWYQQALGQGPQFIFQYYEEEERQRGNFPDRFSGHQFPNYSSELNVNALLLGDSALYLCASSNDGQPQHFGDGTRLSIL.

This clone was seen once. This chain uses TRBV30 with TRBJ1-5; D not resolved. Trimming cost V 1 base and J 0 bases, with 7 bases left between them. Germline V lookup: CDR1 GTSNPN, CDR2 SVGIG (reference sequence). The CDR3 covers 14 residues. The CDR3 here is CAWSDIYSNQPQHF. The CDR3 nucleotides are TGTGCCTGGAGTGACATTTATAGCAATCAGCCCCAGCATTTT.

The CDR3 is CASSPGGLADPYEQYF. For the CDR3, the DNA is TGTGCCAGCAGCCCAGGGGGGCTAGCGGACCCCTACGAGCAGTACTTC. The genes are TRBV11-2 and TRBJ2-7; D tentatively fits TRBD1 or TRBD2 (7 bases each). V lost 5 bases, J lost 2 bases, and 19 bases lay in between. In germline, CDR1 is SGHAT, CDR2 FQNNGV. The CDR3 totals 16 residues.

The chain links TRBV29-1 to TRBJ1-1; D is uncertain. V lost 2 bases to trimming and J lost 0 bases, with 7 bases between them. Germline loops: CDR1 SQVTM, CDR2 ANQGSEA. The CDR3 has 13 residues. For the CDR3, the DNA is TGCAGCGTTGAAAGAGGAATGAACACTGAAGCTTTCTTT. This codes for CSVERGMNTEAFF.

This clone was observed a handful of times. The V and J genes are TRBV7-8 and TRBJ2-1; D is unresolved. The CDR3 contains 13 residues. V was trimmed by 2 bases and J by 5 bases, leaving 7 bases between them. Germline CDR1 reads SGHVS; CDR2 reads FQNEAQ. CDR3 protein: CASSLTYDNEQFF. The DNA of the CDR3 is TGTGCCAGCAGCTTAACCTACGACAATGAGCAGTTCTTC. Supplemented by reference TRBV7-8 and TRBJ2-1, the full variable domain reads GAGVSQSPRYKVAKRGQDVALRCDPISGHVSLFWYQQALGQGPEFLTYFQNEAQLDKSGLPSDRFFAERPEGSVSTLKIQRTQQEDSAVYLCASSLTYDNEQFFGPGTRLTVL.

The sample holds a few counts of this clone. The chain carries TRBV29-1 and TRBJ1-1; D is possibly TRBD1 (6 bases). V lost 3 bases and J lost 7, with 15 bases in between. Germline V gene data show CDR1 as SQVTM and CDR2 as ANQGSEA. The CDR3 has 13 amino acids. CDR3 amino acids: CSVEIGGHSEAFF. CDR3 nucleotide sequence: TGCAGCGTTGAGATCGGGGGCCACAGTGAAGCTTTCTTT.

The genes are TRBV7-9 and TRBJ1-2; D unresolved. V was cut by 6 bases and J by 2 bases, with 7 bases left in between. The CDR3 has 12 residues. Germline V gene lookup returns CDR1 SEHNR and CDR2 FQNEAQ (reference sequence). CDR3 residues: CASSSSNYGYTF. The CDR3 region has the DNA TGTGCCAGCAGTAGTTCAAACTATGGCTACACCTTC.

This sequence joins TRBV29-1 and TRBJ2-1; D tentatively fits TRBD1 or TRBD2 (5 bases each). The CDR3 sequence is 13 residues long. Germline V gives CDR1 SQVTM, CDR2 ANQGSEA. Trimming cost V 5 bases and J 8 bases, with 16 bases left between them. This chain's CDR3 is CSVPWAGRDEQFF. The CDR3 nucleotides read TGCAGCGTTCCCTGGGCAGGGAGAGATGAGCAGTTCTTC.

DNA of the CDR3: TGTGCCAGCAGCTTACTCCCCCAGGGGGAAACTGAAGCTTTCTTT. This codes for CASSLLPQGETEAFF. V is TRBV7-2 and J is TRBJ1-1; 7 nucleotides line up with TRBD1. Germline V lookup: CDR1 SGHTA, CDR2 FQGNSA. The length of the CDR3 is 15 residues. The junction had 8 bases not matched to a gene; V was cut back by 2 bases and J by 5 bases.

The chain has TRBV6-5 and TRBJ1-6; 9 bases align to TRBD1. Trimming removed 1 base from V and 7 bases from J; junction bases left unmatched: 5. Germline V gene lookup returns CDR1 MNHEY and CDR2 SVGAGI. The CDR3 sequence is 16 residues long. CDR3 sequence (DNA): TGTGCCAGCAGTTACTTACCGGGACAGGGAAATTCACCCCTCCACTTT. This sequence encodes CASSYLPGQGNSPLHF.

J is TRBJ1-6 and V is TRBV30; D is undetermined. Trimming shortened V by 4 bases and J by 7 bases, and 8 bases separated the two germline ends. In germline, CDR1 is GTSNPN, CDR2 SVGIG (reference sequence). The CDR3 sequence is 12 residues long. This CDR3 is CAWTFKNSPLHF. The DNA for the CDR3 is TGTGCCTGGACCTTCAAGAATTCACCCCTCCACTTT.

The genes are TRBV9 and TRBJ1-2, with a weak D call TRBD1 (6 bases). The V gene's germline CDR1 is SGDLS and CDR2 YYNGEE. The CDR3 has 15 residues. V was cut by 0 bases and J by 4 bases, with 13 bases left in between. CDR3 coding DNA: TGTGCCAGCAGCGTAGCTACGGGGGGCGGCTATGGCTACACCTTC. Residues: CASSVATGGGYGYTF.

This chain links TRBV29-1 with TRBJ1-1; D gene unclear. This CDR3 has 12 amino acids. Between the trimmed V and J ends, which lost 8 bases and 4 bases, there was a span of 14 bases. Germline V lookup: CDR1 SQVTM, CDR2 ANQGSEA. DNA of the CDR3: TGCAGCAGCCGCCCGGGTGGCACTGAAGCTTTCTTT. Protein sequence: CSSRPGGTEAFF.

The CDR3 sequence: CASSQDSGMNTEAFF. The CDR3, as DNA: TGCGCCAGCAGCCAAGATAGTGGCATGAACACTGAAGCTTTCTTT. This chain joins TRBV4-1 and TRBJ1-1; D gene uncertain. This CDR3 region has 15 residues. CDR1 is MGHRA and CDR2 is YSYEKL in the germline V gene. Trimming pared 0 bases from V and 0 bases from J, leaving 8 bases between.

This chain links TRBV7-2 with TRBJ2-1; no clear D gene. With 8 bases removed from V and 6 bases from J, the gap between germline ends came to 8 bases. CDR1 is SGHTA and CDR2 is FQGNSA in the germline V gene. This CDR3 comprises 11 residues. The CDR3 loop is CASGVTNEQFF. The DNA for the CDR3 is TGTGCCAGCGGGGTGACCAATGAGCAGTTCTTC.